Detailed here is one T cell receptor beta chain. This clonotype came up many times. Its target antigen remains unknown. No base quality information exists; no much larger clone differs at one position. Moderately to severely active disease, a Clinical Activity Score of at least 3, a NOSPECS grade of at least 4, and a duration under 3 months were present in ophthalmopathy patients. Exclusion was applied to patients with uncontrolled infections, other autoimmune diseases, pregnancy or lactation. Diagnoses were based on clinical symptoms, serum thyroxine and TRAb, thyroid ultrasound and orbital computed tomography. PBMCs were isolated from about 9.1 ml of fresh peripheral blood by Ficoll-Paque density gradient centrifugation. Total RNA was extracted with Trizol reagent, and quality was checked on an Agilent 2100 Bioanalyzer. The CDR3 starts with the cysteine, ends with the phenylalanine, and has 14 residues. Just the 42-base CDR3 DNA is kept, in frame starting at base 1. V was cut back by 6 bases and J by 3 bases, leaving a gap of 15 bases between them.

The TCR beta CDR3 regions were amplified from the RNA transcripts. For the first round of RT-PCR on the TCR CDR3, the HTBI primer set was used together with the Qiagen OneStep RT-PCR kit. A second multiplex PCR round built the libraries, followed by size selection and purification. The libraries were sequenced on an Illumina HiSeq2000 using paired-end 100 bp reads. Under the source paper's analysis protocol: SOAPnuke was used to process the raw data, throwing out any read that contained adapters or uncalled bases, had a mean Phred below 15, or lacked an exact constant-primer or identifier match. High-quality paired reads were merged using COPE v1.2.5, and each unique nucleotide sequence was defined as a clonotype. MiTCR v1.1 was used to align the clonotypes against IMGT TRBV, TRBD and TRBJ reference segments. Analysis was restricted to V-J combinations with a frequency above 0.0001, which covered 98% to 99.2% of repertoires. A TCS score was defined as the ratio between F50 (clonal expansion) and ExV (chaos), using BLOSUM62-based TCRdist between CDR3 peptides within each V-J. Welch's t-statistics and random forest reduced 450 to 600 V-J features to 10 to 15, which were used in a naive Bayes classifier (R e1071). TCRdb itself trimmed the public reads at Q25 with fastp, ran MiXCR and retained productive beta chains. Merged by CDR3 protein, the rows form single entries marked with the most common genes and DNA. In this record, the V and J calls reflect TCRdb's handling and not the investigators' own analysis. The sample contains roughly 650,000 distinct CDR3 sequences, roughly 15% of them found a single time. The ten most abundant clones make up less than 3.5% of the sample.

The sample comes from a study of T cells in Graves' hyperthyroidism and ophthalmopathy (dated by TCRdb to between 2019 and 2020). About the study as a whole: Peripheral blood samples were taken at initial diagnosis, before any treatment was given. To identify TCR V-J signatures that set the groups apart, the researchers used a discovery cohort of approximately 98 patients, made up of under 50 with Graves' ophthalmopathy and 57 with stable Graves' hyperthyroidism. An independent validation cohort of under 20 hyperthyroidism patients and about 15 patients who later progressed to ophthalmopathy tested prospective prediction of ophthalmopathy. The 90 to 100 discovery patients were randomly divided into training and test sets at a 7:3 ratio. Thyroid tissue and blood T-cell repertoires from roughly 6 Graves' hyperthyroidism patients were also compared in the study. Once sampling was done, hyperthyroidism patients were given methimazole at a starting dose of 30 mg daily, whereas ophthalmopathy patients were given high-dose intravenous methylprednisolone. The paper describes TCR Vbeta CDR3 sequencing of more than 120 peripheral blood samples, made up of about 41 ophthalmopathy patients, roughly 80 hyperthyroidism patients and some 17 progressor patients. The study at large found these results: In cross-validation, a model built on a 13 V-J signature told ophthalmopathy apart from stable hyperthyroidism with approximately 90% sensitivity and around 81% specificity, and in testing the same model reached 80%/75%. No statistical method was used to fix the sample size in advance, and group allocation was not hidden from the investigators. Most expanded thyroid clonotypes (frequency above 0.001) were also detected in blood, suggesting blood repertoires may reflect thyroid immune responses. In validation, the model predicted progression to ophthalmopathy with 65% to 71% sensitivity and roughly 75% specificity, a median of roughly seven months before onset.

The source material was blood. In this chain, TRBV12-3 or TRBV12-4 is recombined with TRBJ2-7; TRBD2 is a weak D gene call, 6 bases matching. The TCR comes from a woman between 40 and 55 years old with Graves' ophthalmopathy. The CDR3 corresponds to CASSLPGLYYEQYF. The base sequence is TGTGCCAGCAGCCTCCCGGGACTTTACTACGAGCAGTACTTC.